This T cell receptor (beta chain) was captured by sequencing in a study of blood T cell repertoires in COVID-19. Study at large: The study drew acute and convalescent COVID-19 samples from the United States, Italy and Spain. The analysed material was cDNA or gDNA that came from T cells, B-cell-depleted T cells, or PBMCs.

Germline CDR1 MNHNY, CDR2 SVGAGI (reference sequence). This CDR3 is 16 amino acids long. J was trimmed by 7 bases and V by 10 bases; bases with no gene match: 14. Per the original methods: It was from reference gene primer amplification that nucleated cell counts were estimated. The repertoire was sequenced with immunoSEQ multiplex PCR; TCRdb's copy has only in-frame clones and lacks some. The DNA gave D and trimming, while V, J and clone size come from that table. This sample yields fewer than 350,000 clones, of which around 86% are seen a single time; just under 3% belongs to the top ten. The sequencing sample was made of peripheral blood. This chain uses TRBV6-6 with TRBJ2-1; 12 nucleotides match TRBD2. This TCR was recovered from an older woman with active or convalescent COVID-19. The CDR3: CATSLVTGLAGNEQFF. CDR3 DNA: TGTGCCACATCACTAGTCACCGGACTAGCGGGGAATGAGCAGTTCTTC.